Sequencing of this T cell receptor beta chain was carried out in a study of T cell responses to AZD1222 COVID-19 vaccine. Study-wide results and limits: Vaccination with two AZD1222 doses was followed by a rise in Spike-specific TCR breadth and depth. No day 14 peak samples; only post-peak repertoires were characterized. Clonal diversity may have been underestimated in mostly white British donors.

Generated by immunoSEQ multiplex PCR, the TCRdb table keeps only in-frame clones and is missing some. Of about 79,000 clones listed, roughly 94% were seen once; the top ten hold around 7.1%. Comment on this clone: Its antigen remains unidentified.

The sequence derives from an adult in good health. The sequences come from peripheral blood, collected on day 0 of MenACWY control vaccination.

In DNA form, the CDR3 reads TGTGCCAGTAGTCCGGGGCGGCTTAACACCGGGGAGCTGTTTTTT. Translated, it gives CASSPGRLNTGELFF. The chain recombines TRBV19 with TRBJ2-2; tentatively, D is TRBD1 or TRBD2 (5 bases each). CDR3 length equals 15 residues. The germline V gene has CDR1 LNHDA and CDR2 SQIVND (reference sequence). Trimming took 5 bases from V and 2 from J, leaving 12 bases between them.